The 25 T cell receptor beta chains below were found in one sample sequenced in a study of neurological immune-mediated disorders. One entry per CDR3 protein results from TCRdb running MiXCR on the 5' RACE reads. The sample contains 75,000 to 90,000 distinct CDR3 sequences, approximately 10% of which appear only once. The sequencing input was PBMCs. These receptors all stem from a man aged 35 to 55 in good health.

Many counts were recorded for this clonotype. The rearrangement uses TRBV29-1 and TRBJ2-5, with unresolved D. Trimming cost V 4 bases and J 0 bases, with 9 bases left between them. Germline lookup yields CDR1 SQVTM and CDR2 ANQGSEA. The CDR3 sequence is 13 residues long. The CDR3 sequence: CSVVGPNQETQYF. CDR3 DNA sequence: TGCAGCGTTGTAGGACCCAACCAAGAGACCCAGTACTTC. Variable domain in full (rest from reference TRBV29-1 and TRBJ2-5): SAVISQKPSRDICQRGTSLTIQCQVDSQVTMMFWYRQQPGQSLTLIATANQGSEATYESGFVIDKFPISRPNLTFSTLTVSNMSPEDSSIYLCSVVGPNQETQYFGPGTRLLVL.

In its sample, this clonotype was seen many times. The chain recombines TRBV9 with TRBJ2-5, with D possibly TRBD1 on 6 matching bases. The CDR3 totals 14 residues. CDR1 and CDR2 (germline): SGDLS, YYNGEE. V shed 2 bases and J shed 5 bases, with 13 bases lying between them. The CDR3: CASSVSGVWETQYF. The CDR3 nucleotides are TGTGCCAGCAGCGTCTCAGGGGTTTGGGAGACCCAGTACTTC.

The V and J genes are TRBV7-9 and TRBJ1-1; D may be TRBD1 (6 bases). The germline V and J ends were trimmed by 5 bases and 2 bases, with 9 bases remaining between them. CDR1 is SEHNR and CDR2 is FQNEAQ in the germline V gene (reference sequence). This CDR3 has 13 amino acids. Written as DNA, the CDR3 is TGTGCCAGCAGCGCGGGACAAAACACTGAAGCTTTCTTT. It translates to CASSAGQNTEAFF.

In its sample, this clonotype was seen many times. This sequence joins TRBV14 and TRBJ2-3; 9 bases are shared with TRBD1. This CDR3 region has 16 residues. The germline V gene has CDR1 SGHDN and CDR2 FVKESK. The ends lost 7 bases at V and 4 bases at J; junction bases unmatched: 12. The CDR3 region has the DNA TGTGCCAGCATAATTCTCCGACAGGGGGGGGCAGATACGCAGTATTTT. Its translation is CASIILRQGGADTQYF.

This clonotype showed up many times. The chain combines TRBV7-3 with TRBJ2-7; TRBD1 is a possible D gene (6 bases). CDR1 SGHTA and CDR2 FQGTGA come from the germline V gene. The ends were cut back, 3 bases at V and 5 bases at J, with 20 bases in the middle. The CDR3 contains 16 residues. CDR3: CASSLHFPGQRDEQYF. As DNA, the CDR3 is TGTGCCAGCAGCTTGCACTTCCCGGGACAACGAGACGAGCAGTACTTC.

This clonotype was observed many times. The chain combines TRBV7-3 with TRBJ2-3; D not resolved. The CDR3 has 14 amino acids. Germline V CDR1 and CDR2: SGHTA, FQGTGA. V dropped 3 bases and J dropped 0 bases, with 7 bases sitting between them. In DNA, the CDR3 is TGTGCCAGCAGCTTGAAGGCAAGCACAGATACGCAGTATTTT. This translates into CASSLKASTDTQYF.

This clonotype was observed at least ten times. The CDR3 loop reads CASSFGGPNTEAFF. CDR3 DNA: TGCGCCAGCAGCTTCGGTGGTCCGAACACTGAAGCTTTCTTT. The genes are TRBV5-1 and TRBJ1-1; no clear D. Trimming left V 2 bases short and J 1 base short, with 9 bases between. Germline CDR1 and CDR2: SGHRS and YFSETQ. CDR3 length equals 14 residues.

Note on this clonotype: A much larger clonotype is one base distant, so this may be a read error. V gene TRBV7-9 combines with J gene TRBJ2-3; 11 bases are shared with TRBD1. CDR1 is SEHNR, CDR2 FQNEAQ, per germline (reference sequence). There are 17 residues in the CDR3. CDR3 amino acids: CASSRTGTGGRTDMQYF. CDR3 DNA: TGTGCCAGCAGCCGTACCGGGACAGGGGGTCGCACAGATATGCAGTATTTT.

This clonotype was seen many times. The chain links TRBV12-3 or TRBV12-4 to TRBJ1-1; tentative D call: TRBD1 (5 bases). This CDR3 has 13 amino acids. V was clipped by 7 bases and J by 4 bases, with 13 bases between them. Written as DNA, the CDR3 is TGTGCCAGCAAGGTCTCGGGGACCACTGAAGCTTTCTTT. Amino acid sequence: CASKVSGTTEAFF.

This clonotype has a count of ten or more. The V call is TRBV6-5, the J call TRBJ1-2; 7 nucleotides match TRBD1. The length of the CDR3 is 14 residues. Trimming removed 8 bases from V and 4 bases from J; junction bases left unmatched: 10. CDR1 is MNHEY, CDR2 SVGAGI, per germline. In nucleotides, the CDR3 is TGTGCCAGCCACCCCTCGGGACAGAGCTATGGCTACACCTTC. Amino acids: CASHPSGQSYGYTF.

The J gene is TRBJ2-3, the V gene TRBV12-3 or TRBV12-4, with D hard to call. The CDR3 is 15 residues long. V was clipped by 1 base and J by 3 bases, with 11 bases between them. In DNA form, the CDR3 reads TGTGCCAGCAGTTTAGGGCTAGGCAGAACAGATACGCAGTATTTT. Residues: CASSLGLGRTDTQYF.

This CDR3 is CASTSGDRGKDTQYF. The CDR3 DNA reads TGTGCCAGCACCTCGGGGGACAGGGGAAAAGATACGCAGTATTTT. The chain carries TRBV28 and TRBJ2-3; TRBD1 agrees at 10 bases. The CDR3 covers 15 residues. V shed 7 bases and J 5 bases; nucleotides not matched to a gene: 9. Germline assignment: CDR1 MDHEN and CDR2 SYDVKM.

This CDR3 is CASSYGFPFSQPQHF. DNA of the CDR3: TGTGCCAGCAGTTATGGATTCCCTTTCAGTCAGCCCCAGCATTTT. This chain joins TRBV12-3 or TRBV12-4 and TRBJ1-5; D not resolved. This CDR3 spans 15 amino acids. V lost 4 bases to trimming and J lost 6 bases, with 16 bases between them.

This clonotype was observed at least ten times. This sequence joins TRBV20-1 and TRBJ1-1; D remains ambiguous. Germline loops: CDR1 DFQATT, CDR2 SNEGSKA (reference sequence). V lost 4 bases and J lost 5, with 2 bases in between. The length of the CDR3 is 9 residues. CDR3 DNA sequence: TGCAGTGCTAAGACTGAAGCTTTCTTT. Translating gives CSAKTEAFF.

As for this clonotype: The conserved phenylalanine or tryptophan normally closing the CDR3 is absent here, so this likely arose from a read error. The chain uses TRBV20-1 and TRBJ2-7; 8 nucleotides match TRBD2. This CDR3 comprises 15 residues. Germline V CDR1 and CDR2: DFQATT, SNEGSKA (reference sequence). The CDR3 DNA sequence: TGCAGTGCGATAGTCGGCGCTAGCGGGCACCACGAACAGTACTTG. Amino acids: CSAIVGASGHHEQYL.

This clonotype occurred many times. The genes are TRBV11-2 and TRBJ2-7; 7 bases line up with TRBD2. The V segment lost 3 bases and the J segment 2 bases; nucleotides outside the gene matches: 10. This CDR3 is 16 amino acids long. The germline V gene encodes CDR1 SGHAT and CDR2 FQNNGV. The CDR3 is CASSFGAGTNAYEQYF. The CDR3 DNA reads as TGTGCCAGCAGCTTTGGAGCCGGGACTAATGCCTACGAGCAGTACTTC.

This clonotype was seen repeatedly, ten times or more. The chain combines TRBV20-1 with TRBJ1-2, with 7 bases fitting TRBD1. V was clipped by 3 bases and J by 6 bases; unmatched bases: 13. From germline, CDR1 is DFQATT and CDR2 SNEGSKA (reference sequence). This CDR3 spans 15 amino acids. This chain's CDR3 is CSASPLLQGFNGYTF. CDR3 nucleotides: TGCAGTGCTAGTCCTCTTCTACAGGGGTTTAATGGCTACACCTTC.

This clonotype came up many times. V and J are TRBV12-3 or TRBV12-4 and TRBJ2-7; 12 bases are shared with TRBD2. Trimming removed 5 bases from V and 2 bases from J; junction bases left unmatched: 22. The length of the CDR3 is 21 residues. The CDR3 is CASSNWGGALRLAGATYEQYF. The CDR3 nucleotides are TGTGCCAGCAGTAACTGGGGGGGGGCCCTTCGACTAGCGGGAGCGACCTACGAGCAGTACTTC.

This clonotype was seen at least ten times. The gene calls are TRBV6-6 and TRBJ1-6; the match to TRBD1 covers 7 bases. V trimming: 2 bases; J trimming: 10 bases; junction bases outside the gene matches: 5. Germline V gene lookup returns CDR1 MNHNY and CDR2 SVGAGI (reference sequence). The CDR3 totals 14 residues. CDR3 amino acids: CASSYGEGASPLHF. The CDR3, as DNA: TGTGCCAGCAGTTACGGGGAGGGGGCATCACCCCTCCACTTT.

In this sample, this clonotype turned up many times. The rearrangement joins TRBV7-2 to TRBJ1-2, with D possibly being TRBD1 (5 bases). Germline CDR1 is SGHTA and CDR2 is FQGNSA. The CDR3 length is 17 residues. Trimming shortened V by 2 bases and J by 8 bases, and 24 bases separated the two germline ends. The CDR3 protein is CASSLNPPNRDRNGYTF. CDR3 sequence (DNA): TGTGCCAGCAGCTTAAACCCCCCAAACCGGGACCGAAACGGCTACACCTTC.

This clonotype has at least ten counts. V gene TRBV12-3 or TRBV12-4 combines with J gene TRBJ1-2; D gene uncertain. This CDR3 contains 12 residues. V lost 4 bases, J lost 6 bases, and 9 bases lay in between. CDR3 region: CASSSSGNGYTF. The CDR3 nucleotides are TGTGCCAGCAGTTCTAGCGGGAATGGCTACACCTTC.

This clonotype has at least ten counts. J is TRBJ2-3 and V is TRBV20-1; 11 nucleotides line up with TRBD2. Germline V gene sequence: CDR1 DFQATT, CDR2 SNEGSKA (reference sequence). The CDR3 contains 18 residues. Losses at the gene ends were 0 bases for V and 1 base for J; bases not matched to a gene: 9. CDR3 protein: CSARDVASGGWGTDTQYF. CDR3 DNA: TGCAGTGCTAGAGATGTGGCTAGCGGGGGGTGGGGCACAGATACGCAGTATTTT.

Many counts were recorded for this clonotype. The chain uses TRBV25-1 and TRBJ2-7; the D call may be TRBD1 or TRBD2 (5 bases each). CDR3 length: 13 amino acids. Germline values: CDR1 MGHDK, CDR2 SYGVNS. Trimming removed 3 bases from V and 3 bases from J, with 9 bases in between. The CDR3 DNA sequence: TGTGCCAGCAGTGATTGGGACGGCTACGAGCAGTACTTC. This codes for CASSDWDGYEQYF.

This clonotype was picked up many times. This rearrangement joins TRBV3-1 to TRBJ1-1; the match to TRBD1 covers 8 bases. The length of the CDR3 is 14 residues. Germline V lookup: CDR1 LGHDT, CDR2 YNNKEL (reference sequence). J gave up 6 bases and V 1 base, and 4 bases lay outside the gene matches. The CDR3 DNA sequence: TGTGCCAGCAGCCAAGGGGACAGGCAACCTGAAGCTTTCTTT. It encodes CASSQGDRQPEAFF.

This clonotype has a handful of counts. V and J are TRBV7-6 and TRBJ2-3; no clear D gene. In germline, CDR1 is SGHVS, CDR2 FNYEAQ. CDR3 length: 15 residues. V dropped 3 bases and J dropped 4 bases, with 14 bases sitting between them. As DNA, the CDR3 is TGTGCCAGCAGCTTCGAACCCCTTAGGTCAGATACGCAGTATTTT. This gives the protein CASSFEPLRSDTQYF.